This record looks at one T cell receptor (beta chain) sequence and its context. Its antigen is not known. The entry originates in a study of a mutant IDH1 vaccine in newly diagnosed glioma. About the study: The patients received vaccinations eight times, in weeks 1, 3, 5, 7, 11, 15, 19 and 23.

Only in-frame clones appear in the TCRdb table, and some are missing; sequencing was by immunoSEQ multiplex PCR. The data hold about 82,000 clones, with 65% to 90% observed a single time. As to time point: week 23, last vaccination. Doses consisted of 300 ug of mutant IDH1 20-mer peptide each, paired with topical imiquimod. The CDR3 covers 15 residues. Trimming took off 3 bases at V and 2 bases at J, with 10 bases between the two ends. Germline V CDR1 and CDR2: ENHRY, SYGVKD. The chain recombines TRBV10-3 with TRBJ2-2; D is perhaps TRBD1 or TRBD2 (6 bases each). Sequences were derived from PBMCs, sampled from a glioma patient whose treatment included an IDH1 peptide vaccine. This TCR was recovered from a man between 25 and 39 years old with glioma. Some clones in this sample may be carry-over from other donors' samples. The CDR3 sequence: CAISEQGLNTGELFF. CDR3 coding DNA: TGTGCCATCAGTGAACAGGGACTTAACACCGGGGAGCTGTTTTTT.